The next 22 T cell receptor beta chains were all read from a single sample in a study of T cells in Graves' hyperthyroidism and ophthalmopathy. The CDR3 regions of TCR beta were amplified from RNA transcripts. Using the HTBI primer set, a first-round RT-PCR was run on the TCR CDR3. TCRdb reanalysed the multiplex PCR reads using MiXCR and keeps one entry per CDR3 protein. The data hold around 600,000 distinct CDR3 sequences, with over 40% observed a single time. Sequenced: peripheral blood or thyroid tissue (not recorded which). These receptors all come from an adult man with Graves' disease, either hyperthyroidism or ophthalmopathy (not recorded which).

The chain combines TRBV20-1 with TRBJ1-3; 7 nucleotides agree with TRBD1. Germline loops: CDR1 DFQATT, CDR2 SNEGSKA (reference sequence). This CDR3 is built from 16 residues. After removal of 6 bases from V and 0 bases from J, the junction contained 11 bases not matched to a gene. CDR3 region: CSATKQGKSSGNTIYF. CDR3 coding DNA: TGCAGTGCCACGAAACAGGGGAAGAGCTCTGGAAACACCATATATTTT.

This clonotype was counted ten times or more. V and J are TRBV20-1 and TRBJ1-3, with D unresolved. CDR1 and CDR2 from the germline V gene are DFQATT and SNEGSKA (reference sequence). The CDR3 extends over 13 amino acids. Trimming stripped 6 bases from V and 2 bases from J, with 11 bases between. The CDR3 sequence is CSAQEGPGNTIYF. DNA of the CDR3: TGCAGTGCCCAGGAAGGACCTGGAAACACCATATATTTT.

The table lists this clonotype with many counts. The chain uses TRBV20-1 and TRBJ1-5, with a tentative D call TRBD1 (5 bases). Germline CDR1 and CDR2: DFQATT and SNEGSKA (reference sequence). The CDR3 totals 13 residues. CDR3 loop: CSGRDGTNQPQHF. In DNA, the CDR3 is TGCAGCGGCAGGGACGGGACGAATCAGCCCCAGCATTTT.

This chain uses TRBV3-1 with TRBJ2-5; 9 bases are shared with TRBD1. Germline trimming cut 0 bases from V and 5 bases from J; bases unmatched to any gene: 4. This CDR3 has 15 amino acids. Germline V gene sequence: CDR1 LGHDT, CDR2 YNNKEL (reference sequence). CDR3 residues: CASSQDITGGETQYF. The CDR3 DNA sequence: TGTGCCAGCAGCCAAGATATCACAGGGGGCGAGACCCAGTACTTC.

In this sample, this clonotype turned up many times. The V and J genes are TRBV7-8 and TRBJ1-5, with D possibly matching TRBD1 (5 bases). The germline V gene encodes CDR1 SGHVS and CDR2 FQNEAQ. Trimming took off 2 bases at V and 1 base at J, with 15 bases between the two ends. The CDR3 loop spans 17 amino acids. The CDR3, as DNA: TGTGCCAGCAGCTTATCGGGGGTTCGGAGGAGCAATCAGCCCCAGCATTTT. It is translated as CASSLSGVRRSNQPQHF.

Concerning this clonotype itself: A much bigger clone sits one base away, suggesting this may be a read error. The chain is built from TRBV29-1 and TRBJ2-6; no clear D gene. With 4 bases removed from V and 2 bases from J, the gap between germline ends came to 6 bases. Germline-derived CDR1 and CDR2 are SQVTM and ANQGSEA. The CDR3 contains 13 residues. The CDR3 DNA is TGCAGCGTTGCGGAGCCTGGGGCCAACGTCCTGACTTTC. Protein: CSVAEPGANVLTF.

The chain links TRBV29-1 to TRBJ1-5; 9 bases align to TRBD1. Losses at the gene ends were 6 bases for V and 0 bases for J; bases not matched to a gene: 3. The CDR3 has 14 amino acids. CDR1 is SQVTM, CDR2 ANQGSEA, per germline. CDR3 sequence: CSVLDRGSNQPQHF. As DNA, the CDR3 is TGCAGCGTCCTGGACAGGGGTAGCAATCAGCCCCAGCATTTT.

This rearrangement joins TRBV24-1 to TRBJ1-2, with 10 bases lining up with TRBD1. Germline CDR1 KGHDR, CDR2 SFDVKD. V gave up 3 bases and J gave up 8 bases; unmatched junction bases: 8. The CDR3 runs to 15 residues. The CDR3 sequence is CATSDPGTGAEGYTF. The CDR3 DNA follows: TGTGCCACCAGTGATCCCGGGACAGGGGCGGAAGGCTACACCTTC.

The chain carries TRBV11-1 and TRBJ2-5, with TRBD1 identical over 9 bases. Per the germline V gene, CDR1 is SGHAT and CDR2 is FQDESV (reference sequence). The CDR3 contains 13 residues. DNA for the CDR3: TGTGCTGCCTGGGACAGGGAGCAAGAGACCCAGTACTTC. Protein: CAAWDREQETQYF.

This clonotype was recorded at least ten times. The rearrangement uses TRBV6-1 and TRBJ1-1; D uncertain. Trimming cost V 5 bases and J 4 bases, with 8 bases left between them. The CDR3 is 12 residues long. Germline CDR1 reads MNHNS; CDR2 reads SASEGT. The CDR3 loop is CASSLGLTEAFF. The CDR3 DNA reads as TGTGCCAGCAGTCTGGGCCTCACTGAAGCTTTCTTT.

A note on this clonotype: Just one base apart from a much larger clone, this may be a read error. The J gene is TRBJ1-2, the V gene TRBV10-3, with D unclear. Germline V gives CDR1 ENHRY, CDR2 SYGVKD. The CDR3 spans 12 residues. The CDR3 protein is CATSGTRRGYTF. Here the CDR3 DNA reads TGTGCCACCAGTGGCACCCGAAGGGGCTACACCTTC.

This clonotype was detected only once. CDR3 DNA sequence: TGTGCCAGTAGTAACGAGGGCTGCTATGGCTACACCTTC. Its translation: CASSNEGCYGYTF. The chain employs TRBV25-1 and TRBJ1-2; no clear D gene. Germline CDR1 is MGHDK and CDR2 is SYGVNS. The CDR3 contains 13 residues. V lost 9 bases and J lost 4, with 15 bases in between.

The chain combines TRBV2 with TRBJ1-1; tentatively, D is TRBD1 (5 bases). Germline V gene lookup returns CDR1 SNHLY and CDR2 FYNNEI. Trimming shortened V by 6 bases and J by 6 bases, and 17 bases separated the two germline ends. The CDR3 runs 14 residues. In DNA form, the CDR3 reads TGTGCCAGCAGCTGGATAACGAGGGGCCCTGAAGCTTTCTTT. It encodes CASSWITRGPEAFF.

This clonotype was counted many times. The CDR3 DNA is TGTGCCAGCAGTTTAGGTAGCCAGGCGGCTTTGTCCCTCCACTTT. Its translation: CASSLGSQAALSLHF. The V call is TRBV12-3 or TRBV12-4, the J call TRBJ1-6; D is unclear. V was pared by 1 base and J by 14 bases, with 18 bases between. This CDR3 has 15 residues.

The table lists this clonotype with a few counts. The chain links TRBV19 to TRBJ2-7; 9 bases are a match to TRBD1. CDR1 LNHDA and CDR2 SQIVND come from the germline V gene (reference sequence). The CDR3 is 16 residues long. The trim removed 9 bases at V and 4 bases at J, leaving 16 bases unmatched. CDR3 protein: CASSPAPGTGPYEQYF. In DNA form, the CDR3 reads TGTGCCAGCAGCCCGGCGCCGGGGACAGGGCCTTACGAGCAGTACTTC. Together with reference TRBV19 and TRBJ2-7, the CDR3 gives the full variable domain: DGGITQSPKYLFRKEGQNVTLSCEQNLNHDAMYWYRQDPGQGLRLIYYSQIVNDFQKGDIAEGYSVSREKKESFPLTVTSAQKNPTAFYLCASSPAPGTGPYEQYFGPGTRLTVT.

Worth noting for this clonotype: A much larger clone lies a single base off, so this may be a read error. V usage is TRBV7-9 and J usage is TRBJ2-7; D possibly corresponds to TRBD2 (6 bases). Germline CDR1 is SEHNR and CDR2 is FQNEAQ (reference sequence). V was pared by 2 bases and J by 3 bases, with 8 bases between. The CDR3 contains 13 residues. CDR3 sequence (DNA): TGTGCCAGCAGCTTATGGGGGGACTACGAGCAGTACTTC. It specifies CASSLWGDYEQYF.

This clonotype was seen many times. This chain links TRBV14 with TRBJ2-2; TRBD2 matches at 7 bases. The trim removed 4 bases at V and 1 base at J, leaving 6 bases unmatched. The CDR3 loop spans 16 amino acids. Germline V gene data show CDR1 as SGHDN and CDR2 as FVKESK. Written as DNA, the CDR3 is TGTGCCAGCAGCCGCCTCGGGGGGAGGAACACCGGGGAGCTGTTTTTT. It specifies CASSRLGGRNTGELFF.

The chain employs TRBV7-9 and TRBJ1-2; D is perhaps TRBD1 (6 bases). The germline V and J ends were trimmed by 2 bases and 3 bases, with 13 bases remaining between them. In germline, CDR1 is SEHNR, CDR2 FQNEAQ (reference sequence). CDR3 size: 15 residues. This chain's CDR3 is CASSLWGASDYGYTF. Written as DNA, the CDR3 is TGTGCCAGCAGCTTATGGGGGGCTTCTGACTATGGCTACACCTTC. The full variable domain, completed using reference TRBV7-9 and TRBJ1-2, is DTGVSQNPRHKITKRGQNVTFRCDPISEHNRLYWYRQTLGQGPEFLTYFQNEAQLEKSRLLSDRFSAERPKGSFSTLEIQRTEQGDSAMYLCASSLWGASDYGYTFGSGTRLTVV.

This clonotype was detected once. The chain joins TRBV5-1 to TRBJ2-2; the D is unclear. Germline lookup yields CDR1 SGHRS and CDR2 YFSETQ. Trimming stripped 1 base from V and 4 bases from J, with 23 bases between. The CDR3 length is 19 residues. CDR3 coding DNA: TGCGCCAGCAGCTTGATGGGGTTCCAGGTACCGGTTCGCACCGGGGAGCTGTTTTTT. This gives the protein CASSLMGFQVPVRTGELFF.

The V and J genes are TRBV5-1 and TRBJ1-1, with D tentatively TRBD1 (5 bases). Trimming stripped 4 bases from V and 2 bases from J, with 15 bases between. The germline V gene encodes CDR1 SGHRS and CDR2 YFSETQ. CDR3 size: 15 residues. This CDR3 is CASSRPGPDNTEAFF. Written as DNA, the CDR3 is TGCGCCAGCAGCCGCCCGGGACCGGATAACACTGAAGCTTTCTTT. Combining the CDR3 with reference TRBV5-1 and TRBJ1-1 gives the whole variable domain KAGVTQTPRYLIKTRGQQVTLSCSPISGHRSVSWYQQTPGQGLQFLFEYFSETQRNKGNFPGRFSGRQFSNSRSEMNVSTLELGDSALYLCASSRPGPDNTEAFFGQGTRLTVV.

The V call is TRBV7-9, the J call TRBJ2-7, with D perhaps matching TRBD1 or TRBD2 (5 bases each). Germline-derived CDR1 and CDR2 are SEHNR and FQNEAQ (reference sequence). The CDR3 covers 17 residues. V was trimmed by 5 bases and J by 4 bases, leaving 24 bases between them. Here the CDR3 DNA reads TGTGCCAGCAGCATGCTGCTGGGGGTAGAGAGAGATTACGAGCAGTACTTC. Amino acids: CASSMLLGVERDYEQYF.

This clonotype was counted between two and nine times. The chain employs TRBV6-6 and TRBJ2-6, with TRBD1 as a possible D gene (5 bases). V lost 6 bases, J lost 0 bases, and 12 bases lay in between. Germline CDR1 and CDR2: MNHNY and SVGAGI (reference sequence). The CDR3 loop spans 16 amino acids. The CDR3 DNA is TGTGCCAGCAGGGCAGGGCAATACTCTGGGGCCAACGTCCTGACTTTC. Its protein product is CASRAGQYSGANVLTF.